This T cell receptor (beta chain) was identified in a study of T cell changes during pregnancy in multiple sclerosis. Germline V CDR1 and CDR2: KGHSH, LQKENI. This CDR3 has 14 residues. Deletions cut 6 bases from V and 1 base from J, with 9 bases between. A word on this clone: The identical CDR3 is also encoded by other nucleotide sequences in the sample.

The repertoire was sequenced with immunoSEQ multiplex PCR; TCRdb's copy has only in-frame clones and lacks some. The table lists tens of thousands of clones, over 75% of them singletons, with 0.65% to 0.9% in the top ten. The chain carries TRBV18 and TRBJ2-2, with a weak D call TRBD1 (5 bases). The clonotype was recovered from a female donor with multiple sclerosis, enrolled in a pregnancy study. This sample comprised CD4+ T cells from peripheral blood mononuclear cells, obtained before pregnancy. The CDR3 protein is CASSPGQNTGELFF. The CDR3 DNA sequence: TGTGCCAGCTCGCCCGGACAGAACACCGGGGAGCTGTTTTTT.